The sequence of this T cell receptor (beta chain) was determined in a study of T-cell memory formation after mild COVID-19. TCRdb redid the calling of the 5' RACE reads with MiXCR, one entry per CDR3 protein. The repertoire holds about 400,000 distinct CDR3 sequences, with about 22% as singletons. The germline gives CDR1 MNHEY, CDR2 SVGAGI. The length of the CDR3 is 16 residues. Trimming left V 4 bases short and J 0 bases short, with 13 bases between. The origin of this receptor is an adult woman who had mild COVID-19 (a few samples of this study predate the infection). Cell type and time point are not known. The material sequenced was PBMCs or a T cell subset sorted from them (not recorded which). This sequence joins TRBV6-5 and TRBJ2-1; D not resolved. CDR3 amino acids: CASSFRPESSYNEQFF. The CDR3, as DNA: TGTGCCAGCAGTTTTAGACCAGAGAGCTCCTACAATGAGCAGTTCTTC.